These 10 T cell receptor beta chains share one sample of origin, sequenced in a study of Graves' ophthalmopathy and Graves' hyperthyroidism. The authors amplified TCR beta CDR3 regions, and they did so from RNA transcripts for repertoire sequencing. RT-PCR in the first round used HTBI primers; a second-round multiplex PCR followed. Each CDR3 protein is one row after TCRdb ran MiXCR on the multiplex PCR reads. The data show 1 million to 1.3 million distinct CDR3 sequences, about 35% seen once. What was sequenced was peripheral blood or thyroid tissue (not recorded which). These receptors were obtained from an adult man with Graves' hyperthyroidism.

This clonotype was detected ten times or more. The V call is TRBV10-3, the J call TRBJ2-5, with D hard to call. Trimming cost V 7 bases and J 5 bases, with 14 bases left between them. The V gene's germline CDR1 is ENHRY and CDR2 SYGVKD. This CDR3 is 13 amino acids long. The CDR3 sequence: CAITENVGETQYF. The CDR3 DNA reads as TGTGCCATCACGGAGAATGTGGGGGAGACCCAGTACTTC.

This chain links TRBV12-3 or TRBV12-4 with TRBJ1-5; D ambiguous. The V end lost 7 bases, the J end lost 4 bases, and 14 bases lay between the germline ends. The CDR3 length is 14 residues. In DNA form, the CDR3 reads TGTGCCAGCACCCCGGGAAGGTTTAATCAGCCCCAGCATTTT. Its protein is CASTPGRFNQPQHF.

CDR3 region: CSARDRDRGAHEQYF. CDR3 DNA sequence: TGCAGTGCTAGAGACCGGGACAGGGGGGCCCACGAGCAGTACTTC. The V call is TRBV20-1, the J call TRBJ2-7; 11 nucleotides line up with TRBD1. CDR3 length: 15 amino acids. Germline CDR1 and CDR2: DFQATT and SNEGSKA (reference sequence). Germline trimming cut 0 bases from V and 5 bases from J; bases unmatched to any gene: 6.

This clonotype was counted once. The chain recombines TRBV7-6 with TRBJ2-7; the D gene could be TRBD1 or TRBD2 (5 bases each). Trimming took 1 base from V and 2 from J, leaving 12 bases between them. Germline values: CDR1 SGHVS, CDR2 FNYEAQ. There are 15 residues in the CDR3. CDR3 bases: TGTGCCAGCAGCTTAGGCTGGGACGGAGCCTACGAGCAGTACTTC. Translation gives CASSLGWDGAYEQYF. The variable domain in full, with the rest retrieved from reference TRBV7-6 and TRBJ2-7, is GAGVSQSPRYKVTKRGQDVALRCDPISGHVSLYWYRQALGQGPEFLTYFNYEAQQDKSGLPNDRFSAERPEGSISTLTIQRTEQRDSAMYRCASSLGWDGAYEQYFGPGTRLTVT.

The rearrangement joins TRBV7-6 to TRBJ1-5; D is possibly TRBD1 (5 bases). The germline gives CDR1 SGHVS, CDR2 FNYEAQ. This CDR3 has 14 amino acids. V was shortened by 5 bases and J by 10 bases, with 18 bases between the two germline ends. CDR3 protein: CASSQRGHHPPQHF. Here the CDR3 DNA reads TGTGCCAGCAGCCAAAGGGGCCACCATCCCCCCCAGCATTTT. Full variable domain (missing parts from reference TRBV7-6 and TRBJ1-5): GAGVSQSPRYKVTKRGQDVALRCDPISGHVSLYWYRQALGQGPEFLTYFNYEAQQDKSGLPNDRFSAERPEGSISTLTIQRTEQRDSAMYRCASSQRGHHPPQHFGDGTRLSIL.

This clonotype was picked up many times. The rearrangement uses TRBV6-5 and TRBJ1-3; D is unresolved. The CDR3 runs to 13 residues. V was shortened by 2 bases and J by 0 bases, with 2 bases between the two germline ends. The germline V gene encodes CDR1 MNHEY and CDR2 SVGAGI. CDR3 residues: CASSYTSGNTIYF. The CDR3 coding sequence is TGTGCCAGCAGTTACACCTCTGGAAACACCATATATTTT.

This clonotype turned up a few times. This chain joins TRBV5-4 and TRBJ2-7; the D gene is possibly TRBD1 (7 bases). This CDR3 is built from 16 residues. Trimming left V 4 bases short and J 3 bases short, with 20 bases between. Germline loops: CDR1 SGHNT, CDR2 YYREEE (reference sequence). The CDR3 bases are TGTGCCAGCAGCCAAGGGAGGATGACAGGGAGCTACGAGCAGTACTTC. Translated, it gives CASSQGRMTGSYEQYF.

The chain combines TRBV14 with TRBJ2-5; 9 nucleotides match TRBD2. V was clipped by 8 bases and J by 3 bases; unmatched bases: 4. The germline CDR1 and CDR2 sequences are SGHDN and FVKESK. This CDR3 spans 13 amino acids. CDR3 protein: CASARLAEETQYF. CDR3 nucleotides: TGTGCCAGCGCTAGACTAGCGGAAGAGACCCAGTACTTC.

This clonotype was counted ten times or more. In nucleotides, the CDR3 is TGTGCCAGCAGCTTTAGTGGCAGGGGATCTTTCGAGCAGTACTTC. Amino acid sequence: CASSFSGRGSFEQYF. The rearrangement uses TRBV7-8 and TRBJ2-7, with a possible D match to TRBD1 (6 bases). Deletions cut 3 bases from V and 6 bases from J, with 18 bases between. The CDR3 length is 15 residues. Germline loops: CDR1 SGHVS, CDR2 FQNEAQ.

This clonotype was seen a single time. Mismatch with germline at one junction end may stem from a read error. The chain is built from TRBV10-2 and TRBJ2-7; TRBD1 agrees at 9 bases. Looked up from germline, CDR1 is WSHSY and CDR2 is SAAADI. The CDR3 sequence is 16 residues long. The CDR3: CASSGVTGGSSYEQYF. The CDR3 DNA sequence: TGTGCCAGCAGTGGGGTTACAGGGGGCTCCTCCTACGAGCAGTACTTC.